This T cell receptor (beta chain) appears in the sequencing data of a study of preoperative IRX-2 immunotherapy in early breast cancer. Treatment of the sample: preoperative locoregional IRX-2 cytokine immunotherapy. Patients received preoperative, locoregional IRX-2 cytokine immunotherapy in a phase Ib study. The table came from immunoSEQ multiplex PCR; TCRdb's copy has only in-frame clones and leaves some out. Altogether roughly 43,000 clones are present, just under 95% being singletons, with the ten largest covering 1.6%. Looked up from germline, CDR1 is MNHEY and CDR2 is SVGAGI. This CDR3 spans 13 amino acids. The ends were cut back, 7 bases at V and 3 bases at J, with 11 bases in the middle.

Source: tumor tissue, taken after IRX-2 immunotherapy. The rearrangement uses TRBV6-5 and TRBJ2-3, with D perhaps matching TRBD1 (5 bases). The receptor comes from a human donor with breast cancer. In nucleotides, the CDR3 is TGTGCCAGCAACCAAGACAGTACAGATACGCAGTATTTT. Translating it yields CASNQDSTDTQYF.